Here is one TCR beta chain with its context. Its antigen is as yet unknown. TCRdb called the RT-PCR reads again in MiXCR, with one record for every CDR3 protein. Among around 540,000 distinct CDR3 sequences, about 12% were seen once, and the ten largest hold 10%. These data belong to a study of response to subunit inactivated influenza vaccine. The CDR3 contains 14 residues. The V and J ends lost 1 base and 4 bases respectively, with 10 bases between them. Germline V lookup: CDR1 LNHNV, CDR2 YYDKDF (reference sequence). Study results and caveats: Only a handful of new T cells, the authors suggested, are recruited with each seasonal influenza vaccination.

The TCR comes from a man aged 50 to 60 who received an inactivated influenza vaccine. Specimen: PBMCs from blood, collected on the day of vaccination. This rearrangement joins TRBV15 to TRBJ2-5; D tentatively fits TRBD1 or TRBD2 (5 bases each). The CDR3 sequence is CATSRGGALETQYF. The CDR3 DNA follows: TGTGCCACCAGCAGAGGAGGGGCATTAGAGACCCAGTACTTC.